A single sample is the source of the 20 T cell receptor beta chains below, sequenced in a study of CD8+CD57+ T cells in acquired aplastic anemia. Profiling of TCR beta VDJ combinations and CDR3 sequences used genomic DNA as template. TCRdb re-analysed the reads in MiXCR, keeping a single row per CDR3 protein. The sample records 120,000 or so distinct CDR3 sequences, about two fifths being singletons. CD8+CD57+ cell expansion, shown by flow cytometry, had occurred in the patients selected for sequencing. The material sequenced was sorted CD4+, CD8+, or CD8+CD57+ T cells (not recorded which) from PBMCs. These receptors came from a human donor with aplastic anemia.

In its sample, this clonotype was seen many times. The J gene is TRBJ2-7, the V gene TRBV19; D perhaps matches TRBD1 (6 bases). The CDR3 totals 14 residues. CDR1 LNHDA and CDR2 SQIVND come from the germline V gene (reference sequence). With 2 bases removed from V and 1 base from J, the gap between germline ends came to 9 bases. The CDR3 protein is CASSIQQGSYEQYF. As DNA, the CDR3 is TGTGCCAGTAGTATACAACAGGGTTCCTACGAGCAGTACTTC.

Points on this clonotype: The junction shows a germline mismatch at one end, possibly a read error. The J gene is TRBJ1-1, the V gene TRBV10-1, with D maybe TRBD1 (5 bases). Germline V gene lookup returns CDR1 WNHNN and CDR2 SYGVQD (reference sequence). The CDR3 runs to 13 residues. This CDR3 is CVSSQGLGTEAFF. Written as DNA, the CDR3 is TGCGTCAGCAGTCAGGGCTTGGGGACTGAAGCTTTCTTC.

At least ten counts were recorded for this clonotype. The genes are TRBV6-1 and TRBJ2-7; 11 bases align to TRBD1. Germline V gene lookup returns CDR1 MNHNS and CDR2 SASEGT. This CDR3 is built from 14 residues. J was trimmed by 6 bases and V by 7 bases; bases with no gene match: 8. DNA for the CDR3: TGTGCCAGCAACCTGGACAGGGGGCACAGCGAGCAGTACTTC. It translates to CASNLDRGHSEQYF.

V and J are TRBV19 and TRBJ1-2, with 7 bases identical to TRBD1. Unmatched junction bases numbered 12, after V lost 10 bases and J lost 7 bases. Germline assignment: CDR1 LNHDA and CDR2 SQIVND (reference sequence). CDR3 length equals 13 residues. CDR3 sequence reads: CATSKGGFFGYTF. The CDR3 DNA sequence: TGTGCCACCTCGAAAGGGGGCTTCTTTGGCTACACCTTC. The full variable domain, rest sourced from reference TRBV19 and TRBJ1-2, is DGGITQSPKYLFRKEGQNVTLSCEQNLNHDAMYWYRQDPGQGLRLIYYSQIVNDFQKGDIAEGYSVSREKKESFPLTVTSAQKNPTAFYLCATSKGGFFGYTFGSGTRLTVV.

This clonotype has a handful of counts. A much more abundant neighbour one base away suggests this may be a read error. CDR3 bases: TGTGCCAGCAGTCCTGAGACAGCCCGGGGGTACGAGCAGTACTTC. Its translation: CASSPETARGYEQYF. The genes are TRBV2 and TRBJ2-7, with a weak D call TRBD2 (6 bases). The CDR3 runs 15 residues. The germline V gene has CDR1 SNHLY and CDR2 FYNNEI. V lost 5 bases to trimming and J lost 4 bases, with 18 bases between them.

The chain recombines TRBV2 with TRBJ1-1; D gene unclear. The CDR3 is made up of 12 amino acids. V dropped 7 bases and J dropped 11 bases, with 17 bases sitting between them. Germline CDR1 SNHLY, CDR2 FYNNEI. CDR3 sequence (DNA): TGTGCCAGCATGGGCAAACAAAGGAGTGCTTTCTTT. Amino acid sequence: CASMGKQRSAFF.

This clonotype was seen at least ten times. The CDR3 sequence: CASSGGQAYGYTF. Here the CDR3 DNA reads TGCGCCAGCAGCGGGGGACAGGCCTATGGCTACACCTTC. The genes are TRBV5-1 and TRBJ1-2; 8 nucleotides line up with TRBD1. CDR1 is SGHRS, CDR2 YFSETQ, per germline. The V segment lost 4 bases and the J segment 4 bases; nucleotides outside the gene matches: 3. The CDR3 has 13 amino acids.

This clonotype appeared a few times. The CDR3 is CASSIKGDSPLHF. CDR3 bases: TGTGCCAGCAGTATTAAGGGGGACTCACCCCTCCACTTT. The rearrangement joins TRBV7-2 to TRBJ1-6, with a possible D match to TRBD1 (6 bases). This CDR3 contains 13 residues. V was shortened by 6 bases and J by 10 bases, with 13 bases between the two germline ends. Germline V gene sequence: CDR1 SGHTA, CDR2 FQGNSA.

The gene calls are TRBV15 and TRBJ2-7, with 8 bases that match TRBD1. CDR1 LNHNV and CDR2 YYDKDF come from the germline V gene (reference sequence). The junction had 18 bases not matched to a gene; V was cut back by 5 bases and J by 6 bases. The CDR3 contains 17 residues. The CDR3 here is CATSPGGQEARGLEQYV. CDR3 DNA sequence: TGTGCCACCAGCCCCGGGGGACAGGAGGCCAGGGGGCTCGAGCAGTACGTC.

This clonotype was found once. This chain joins TRBV9 and TRBJ1-6; TRBD1 agrees at 9 bases. The CDR3 sequence is 13 residues long. Germline-derived CDR1 and CDR2 are SGDLS and YYNGEE. The J segment lost 12 bases and the V segment lost 0 bases, leaving 1 base of the junction unmatched. The CDR3 DNA reads TGTGCCAGCAGCGTAGGGGACAGGGTACCCCTCCACTTT. It translates to CASSVGDRVPLHF.

This clonotype was seen many times. The chain uses TRBV5-5 and TRBJ2-7; TRBD1 aligns across 8 bases. CDR3 length: 15 amino acids. V shed 4 bases and J 5 bases; nucleotides not matched to a gene: 11. Germline loops: CDR1 SGHKS, CDR2 YYEKEE (reference sequence). In nucleotides, the CDR3 is TGTGCCAGCAGCCTAAGTGGACAGGGTTGGAACGAGCAGTACTTC. Translating it yields CASSLSGQGWNEQYF.

This clonotype was detected many times. CDR3 region: CASWGLAGGPSYEQYF. CDR3 DNA: TGTGCCTCCTGGGGGCTAGCGGGGGGACCCTCCTACGAGCAGTACTTC. The J gene is TRBJ2-7, the V gene TRBV10-3, with 11 bases identical to TRBD2. Germline V gives CDR1 ENHRY, CDR2 SYGVKD. CDR3 length: 16 residues. Unmatched junction bases numbered 12, after V lost 11 bases and J lost 0 bases.

This clonotype appeared a few times. The V call is TRBV18, the J call TRBJ2-7; possibly TRBD2 for D (5 bases). V gave up 3 bases and J gave up 6 bases, with 18 bases separating them. CDR1 KGHSH and CDR2 LQKENI come from the germline V gene. The CDR3 covers 15 residues. Here the CDR3 reads CASSPRRGPEVEQYF. The CDR3 nucleotides read TGTGCCAGCTCACCCCGACGAGGGCCGGAGGTCGAGCAGTACTTC.

This clonotype showed up many times. This chain connects TRBV4-2 to TRBJ1-4; D is possibly TRBD1 (5 bases). V was cut by 1 base and J by 5 bases, with 17 bases left in between. CDR1 LGHNA and CDR2 YNFKEQ come from the germline V gene. The length of the CDR3 is 17 residues. The CDR3 bases are TGTGCCAGCAGCCAAGGGGGGACCGGGACCTTAAATGAAAAACTGTTTTTT. Its translation is CASSQGGTGTLNEKLFF.

There are many counts of this clonotype. The chain joins TRBV20-1 to TRBJ2-2, with TRBD2 matching 11 bases. The CDR3 sequence is 15 residues long. With V trimmed by 1 base and J by 5 bases, 3 bases remained unmatched. CDR1 and CDR2 from the germline V gene are DFQATT and SNEGSKA (reference sequence). The CDR3 sequence: CSARVAGGRTGELFF. The CDR3 region has the DNA TGCAGTGCTAGAGTAGCGGGGGGGAGGACCGGGGAGCTGTTTTTT.

The J gene is TRBJ2-6, the V gene TRBV5-4; D remains ambiguous. The length of the CDR3 is 15 residues. V was shortened by 4 bases and J by 1 base, with 9 bases between the two germline ends. CDR1 SGHNT and CDR2 YYREEE come from the germline V gene (reference sequence). CDR3 sequence reads: CASSHGGSGANVLTF. CDR3 nucleotide sequence: TGTGCCAGCAGCCACGGTGGGTCTGGGGCCAACGTCCTGACTTTC.

The sample holds many counts of this clonotype. The chain combines TRBV11-2 with TRBJ2-2; TRBD1 matches at 8 bases. This CDR3 has 15 amino acids. The junction had 9 bases not matched to a gene; V was cut back by 5 bases and J by 7 bases. Germline-derived CDR1 and CDR2 are SGHAT and FQNNGV. The CDR3 reads CASSPTAGGNGELFF. In DNA, the CDR3 is TGTGCCAGCAGCCCTACTGCAGGGGGCAACGGGGAGCTGTTTTTT.

This clonotype was counted only a few times. The V gene is TRBV29-1, the J gene TRBJ2-5; D unresolved. Trimming pared 8 bases from V and 4 bases from J, leaving 11 bases between. Germline CDR1 and CDR2: SQVTM and ANQGSEA. CDR3 length equals 11 residues. The CDR3 nucleotides are TGCAGCTTGCGGAACGGAGAGACCCAGTACTTC. It specifies CSLRNGETQYF.

The chain joins TRBV7-9 to TRBJ1-2, with TRBD1 matching 8 bases. The germline gives CDR1 SEHNR, CDR2 FQNEAQ (reference sequence). The CDR3 has 13 residues. V lost 5 bases and J lost 3; bases outside the gene matches: 2. The CDR3 spells CASSAGQDYGYTF. Here the CDR3 DNA reads TGTGCCAGCAGCGCGGGACAGGACTATGGCTACACCTTC.

The J gene is TRBJ2-7, the V gene TRBV15; 8 positions agree with TRBD1. This CDR3 is 17 amino acids long. Trimming took 0 bases from V and 6 from J; bases not matched to a gene: 13. CDR1 and CDR2 (germline): LNHNV, YYDKDF (reference sequence). Here the CDR3 DNA reads TGTGCCACCAGCAGAGATAAGACAGGGGCTGTTAGTGGCGAGCAGTACTTC. Translated, it gives CATSRDKTGAVSGEQYF.